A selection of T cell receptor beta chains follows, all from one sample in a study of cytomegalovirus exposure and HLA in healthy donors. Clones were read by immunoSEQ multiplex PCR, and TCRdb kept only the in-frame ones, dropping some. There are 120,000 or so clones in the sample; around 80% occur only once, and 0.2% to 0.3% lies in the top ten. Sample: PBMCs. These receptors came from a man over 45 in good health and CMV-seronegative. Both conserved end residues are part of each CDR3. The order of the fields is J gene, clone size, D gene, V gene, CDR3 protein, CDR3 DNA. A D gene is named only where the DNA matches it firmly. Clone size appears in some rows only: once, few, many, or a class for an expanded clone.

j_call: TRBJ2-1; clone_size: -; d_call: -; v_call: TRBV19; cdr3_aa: CASLRDTSYNEQFF; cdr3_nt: TGTGCCAGTCTCCGGGACACCTCATACAATGAGCAGTTCTTC
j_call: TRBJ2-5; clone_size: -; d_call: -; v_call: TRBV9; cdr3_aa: CASSVENTPGETQYF; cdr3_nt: TGTGCCAGCAGCGTAGAAAACACTCCGGGGGAGACCCAGTACTTC
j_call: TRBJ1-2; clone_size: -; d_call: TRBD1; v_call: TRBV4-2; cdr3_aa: CASSQDPGQGYGYTF; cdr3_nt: TGTGCCAGCAGCCAAGATCCGGGACAGGGCTATGGCTACACCTTC
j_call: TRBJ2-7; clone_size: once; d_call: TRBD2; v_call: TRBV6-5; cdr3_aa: CASSPTSGGAYEQYF; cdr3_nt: TGTGCCAGCAGTCCTACTAGCGGGGGGGCTTACGAGCAGTACTTC
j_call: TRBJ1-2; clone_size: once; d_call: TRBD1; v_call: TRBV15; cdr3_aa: CATSRPGTGNYGYTF; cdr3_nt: TGTGCCACCAGCAGGCCCGGGACAGGGAACTATGGCTACACCTTC
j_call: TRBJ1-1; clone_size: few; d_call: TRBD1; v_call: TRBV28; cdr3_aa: CATEGAAEAFF; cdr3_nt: TGTGCCACCGAGGGGGCAGCTGAAGCTTTCTTT
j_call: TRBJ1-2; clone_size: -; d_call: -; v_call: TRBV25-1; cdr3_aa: CATRARTANGYTF; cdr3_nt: TGTGCCACCAGGGCCCGGACAGCCAATGGCTACACCTTC
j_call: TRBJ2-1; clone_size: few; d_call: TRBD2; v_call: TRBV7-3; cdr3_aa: CASSLMGTSRGDEQFF; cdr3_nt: TGTGCCAGCAGCTTAATGGGGACTAGCCGTGGCGATGAGCAGTTCTTC
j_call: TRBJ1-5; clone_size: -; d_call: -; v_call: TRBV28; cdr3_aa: CASSSSTAGQPQHF; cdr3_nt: TGTGCCAGCAGTTCATCGACAGCGGGGCAGCCCCAGCATTTT
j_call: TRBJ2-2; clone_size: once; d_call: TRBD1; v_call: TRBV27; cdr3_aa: CASRRQGTGELFF; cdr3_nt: TGTGCCAGCAGGAGACAGGGCACCGGGGAGCTGTTTTTT
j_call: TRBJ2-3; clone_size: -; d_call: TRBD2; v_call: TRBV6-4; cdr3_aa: CASSGSSRGGGPDTQYF; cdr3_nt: TGTGCCAGCAGTGGCTCGAGCCGCGGGGGGGGACCAGATACGCAGTATTTT